A selection of T cell receptor beta chains follows, all from one sample in a study of T cell responses to AZD1222 COVID-19 vaccine. The method was immunoSEQ multiplex PCR; TCRdb's version includes in-frame clones alone and lacks a portion of them. This table has 91,000 or so clones, approximately 90% appearing once. The sample consisted of peripheral blood, taken 28 days after the second AZD1222 dose. The receptors shown here come from an adult who received the AZD1222 COVID-19 vaccine. CDR3s include the opening cysteine and the closing phenylalanine or tryptophan. A D gene is named only where the DNA matches it firmly.

CASSEQGVEAFF TGTGCCAGCAGCGAGCAGGGAGTGGAAGCTTTCTTT TRBJ1-1 TRBV6-5 NA
CASSWGQGAIEKLFF TGCGCCAGCAGCTGGGGACAGGGGGCGATCGAAAAACTGTTTTTT TRBJ1-4 TRBV5-1 TRBD1
CASSLGAPQGLEKLFF TGTGCCAGCAGCTTAGGAGCCCCCCAGGGTCTAGAAAAACTGTTTTTT TRBJ1-4 TRBV7-9 NA
CASSPPGRTGVYGYTF TGTGCCAGCAGTCCACCGGGAAGGACAGGGGTCTATGGCTACACCTTC TRBJ1-2 TRBV28 TRBD1
CASSLGGTDTQYF TGCGCCAGCAGCTTGGGAGGCACAGATACGCAGTATTTT TRBJ2-3 TRBV5-1 NA
CASSQSGGAGTDTQYF TGTGCCAGCAGTCAGAGCGGGGGGGCCGGCACAGATACGCAGTATTTT TRBJ2-3 TRBV6-4 TRBD2
CASSGQGAWTEAFF TGTGCCAGCAGCGGACAGGGGGCTTGGACTGAAGCTTTCTTT TRBJ1-1 TRBV9 TRBD1
CASSRLGGSAGELFF TGTGCCAGTAGTAGGCTAGGGGGGTCCGCCGGGGAGCTGTTTTTT TRBJ2-2 TRBV19 NA
CAWSGGGPNQPQHF TGTGCCTGGAGTGGAGGAGGGCCCAATCAGCCCCAGCATTTT TRBJ1-5 TRBV30 NA
CASSYWTGGDTEAFF TGTGCCAGCAGTTATTGGACAGGGGGCGACACTGAAGCTTTCTTT TRBJ1-1 TRBV6-5 TRBD1
CASSPGGLGQFTDTQYF TGTGCCAGCAGTCCTGGGGGCTTGGGACAGTTCACAGATACGCAGTATTTT TRBJ2-3 TRBV6-6 TRBD1
CASRSRGLAGTGELFF TGTGCCAGCAGATCCCGGGGACTAGCGGGCACCGGGGAGCTGTTTTTT TRBJ2-2 TRBV2 TRBD2
CASSQAGAYNYGYTF TGTGCCAGCAGCCAAGCCGGGGCGTACAACTATGGCTACACCTTC TRBJ1-2 TRBV3-1/TRBV3-2 NA
CASSLTEREAFF TGCGCCAGCAGCTTGACGGAACGTGAAGCTTTCTTT TRBJ1-1 TRBV5-1 NA
CASTPSPGGYEQYF TGTGCCAGCACCCCCAGCCCAGGGGGATACGAGCAGTACTTC TRBJ2-7 TRBV6-2/TRBV6-3 TRBD1
CASSELRGRSEKLFF TGTGCCAGCAGTGAACTCAGGGGGCGGAGTGAAAAACTGTTTTTT TRBJ1-4 TRBV2 TRBD1
CASSRRSDYGYTF TGTGCCAGCAGCCGACGGTCGGACTATGGCTACACCTTC TRBJ1-2 TRBV5-8 NA